The clone carrying this T cell receptor (beta chain) came up a few times. Antigen: not known. Distinct nucleotide sequences in the sample also encode this CDR3. The CDR3 totals 12 residues. Trimming left V 2 bases short and J 4 bases short, with 2 bases between. CDR1 and CDR2 (germline): SGHTA, FQGTGA. This specimen belongs to a study of T cell responses to AZD1222 COVID-19 vaccine. Study-wide results and limits: Females outnumbered males among donors, who were mostly white British; clonal diversity was possibly underestimated. Baseline seropositivity characterized only six AZD1222 recipients.

The protocol was immunoSEQ multiplex PCR, while the TCRdb copy is restricted to in-frame clones and leaves out a portion. The sample includes fewer than 100,000 clones, 90% of them seen just once. The source was peripheral blood, collected on day 0 of AZD1222 vaccination. The J gene is TRBJ2-2, the V gene TRBV7-3, with D unclear. This clonotype originated in an adult in good health. CDR3: CASSLGTGELFF. The DNA for the CDR3 is TGTGCCAGCAGCTTAGGCACCGGGGAGCTGTTTTTT.